Listed below are T cell receptor beta chains from one sample, sequenced in a study of early T cells in non-severe SARS-CoV-2 infection. TCRdb called the 5' RACE reads again in MiXCR, with one record for every CDR3 protein. The table lists roughly 34,000 distinct CDR3 sequences, 3.5% to 5% of them singletons, with 5.9% in the top ten. The specimen was whole blood. These receptors were obtained from an adult who was a healthcare worker with PCR-confirmed SARS-CoV-2 infection or an uninfected control (not recorded which). The CDR3 runs from the conserved cysteine through the conserved F or W. A D gene is named only where the DNA matches it firmly. For some rows the clone size is stated as once, few or many, or as a class when expanded; others skip it.

clone_size: -
d_call: -
j_call: TRBJ1-1
v_call: TRBV11-2
cdr3_nt: TGTGCCAGCAGCTTAGCAGGCATGAACACTGAAGCTTTCTTT
cdr3_aa: CASSLAGMNTEAFF

clone_size: many
d_call: -
j_call: TRBJ1-1
v_call: TRBV7-8
cdr3_nt: TGTGCCAGCAGCTTTGACAGTTATTCTGAAGCTTTCTTT
cdr3_aa: CASSFDSYSEAFF

clone_size: many
d_call: TRBD1
j_call: TRBJ2-7
v_call: TRBV10-3
cdr3_nt: TGTGCCATCAGTGGGGACAGGGGGATAGCCGGCACGTCCTTATTC
cdr3_aa: CAISGDRGIAGTSLF

clone_size: large
d_call: -
j_call: TRBJ2-5
v_call: TRBV7-3
cdr3_nt: TGTGCCAGCAGCTTAACGGAACTAGTCCTGGAGACCCAGTACTTC
cdr3_aa: CASSLTELVLETQYF

clone_size: few
d_call: -
j_call: TRBJ1-2
v_call: TRBV6-5
cdr3_nt: TGTGCCAGCCTGGGAGACAGGCTCCGCGGCTACACCTTC
cdr3_aa: CASLGDRLRGYTF

clone_size: many
d_call: -
j_call: TRBJ2-3
v_call: TRBV2
cdr3_nt: TGTGCCAGCAGCAGGGAGCGCACAGATACGCAGTATTTT
cdr3_aa: CASSRERTDTQYF

clone_size: many
d_call: TRBD1
j_call: TRBJ2-2
v_call: TRBV7-9
cdr3_nt: TGTGCCAGCAGAGACACCGGGACAGGGGGTATGACCGGGGAGCTGTTTTTT
cdr3_aa: CASRDTGTGGMTGELFF

clone_size: many
d_call: -
j_call: TRBJ1-2
v_call: TRBV7-9
cdr3_nt: TGTGCCAGCAGCCACGGGGGGTCGAGGGATGGCTACACCTTC
cdr3_aa: CASSHGGSRDGYTF

clone_size: medium-sized
d_call: TRBD2
j_call: TRBJ2-7
v_call: TRBV7-9
cdr3_nt: TGTGCCAGCAGCGGAACTAGCGGGGGCATCGAGCAGTACTTC
cdr3_aa: CASSGTSGGIEQYF

clone_size: many
d_call: -
j_call: TRBJ2-7
v_call: TRBV2
cdr3_nt: TGTGCCAGCAGTGAAAACGCTGGCAAACTATACGAGCAGTACTTC
cdr3_aa: CASSENAGKLYEQYF

clone_size: many
d_call: TRBD2
j_call: TRBJ2-3
v_call: TRBV10-3
cdr3_nt: TGTGCCAGCGCCCGGGAGGAAGCAAATACGCAGTATTTT
cdr3_aa: CASAREEANTQYF

clone_size: many
d_call: TRBD2
j_call: TRBJ2-3
v_call: TRBV7-2
cdr3_nt: TGTGCCAGCAGCTCTTCTAGCGGGGCCGGCACAGATACGCAGTATTTT
cdr3_aa: CASSSSSGAGTDTQYF

clone_size: -
d_call: TRBD2
j_call: TRBJ2-5
v_call: TRBV3-1
cdr3_nt: TGTGCCAGCAGACTGTGGACTAGCCACGAGACCCAGTACTTC
cdr3_aa: CASRLWTSHETQYF

clone_size: many
d_call: -
j_call: TRBJ1-2
v_call: TRBV5-6
cdr3_nt: TGTGCCAGCAGCTTGGGGACAGTAAACTATGGCTACACCTTC
cdr3_aa: CASSLGTVNYGYTF

clone_size: many
d_call: -
j_call: TRBJ2-1
v_call: TRBV5-8
cdr3_nt: TGTGCCAGCAGCTCGGGGGTCTCCTCCTACAATGAGCAGTTCTTC
cdr3_aa: CASSSGVSSYNEQFF

clone_size: few
d_call: -
j_call: TRBJ2-3
v_call: TRBV5-5
cdr3_nt: TGTGCCAGCAGCCCCCAGCGAGTCACAGATACGCAGTATTTT
cdr3_aa: CASSPQRVTDTQYF

clone_size: many
d_call: -
j_call: TRBJ2-3
v_call: TRBV2
cdr3_nt: TGTGCCAGCAGTGACCAGGGATTAGGGCCAGATACGCAGTATTTT
cdr3_aa: CASSDQGLGPDTQYF

clone_size: many
d_call: TRBD1
j_call: TRBJ1-3
v_call: TRBV6-5
cdr3_nt: TGTGCCAGCCGGAGGACAGGGCCTTCTGGAAACACCATATATTTT
cdr3_aa: CASRRTGPSGNTIYF

clone_size: few
d_call: TRBD1
j_call: TRBJ2-7
v_call: TRBV5-4
cdr3_nt: TGTGCCAGCAGCTTCGGAGACAGGGTCTACGAGCAGTACTTC
cdr3_aa: CASSFGDRVYEQYF

clone_size: many
d_call: -
j_call: TRBJ1-2
v_call: TRBV27
cdr3_nt: TGTGCCAGCACTTATGCCGGGGGCGGCTATGGCTACACCTTC
cdr3_aa: CASTYAGGGYGYTF

clone_size: many
d_call: TRBD1
j_call: TRBJ2-1
v_call: TRBV27
cdr3_nt: TGTGCCAGCAGTCCCTCACAGGGGCCAAACACCCAGTTCTTC
cdr3_aa: CASSPSQGPNTQFF

clone_size: -
d_call: -
j_call: TRBJ2-7
v_call: TRBV24-1
cdr3_nt: TGTGCCACTCCAACAGGGTACTCCTACGAGCAGTACTTC
cdr3_aa: CATPTGYSYEQYF

clone_size: few
d_call: TRBD1
j_call: TRBJ2-7
v_call: TRBV10-3
cdr3_nt: TGTGCCATCAGTGAGTCGGGGACAGTTCCGTACTTC
cdr3_aa: CAISESGTVPYF

clone_size: many
d_call: -
j_call: TRBJ2-3
v_call: TRBV18
cdr3_nt: TGTGCCAGCTCACCCGGGACCTCACACGATACGCAGTATTTT
cdr3_aa: CASSPGTSHDTQYF

clone_size: many
d_call: TRBD1
j_call: TRBJ1-4
v_call: TRBV2
cdr3_nt: TGTGCCAGCAGTGCCACAGGGGGGGATAATGAAAAACTGTTTTTT
cdr3_aa: CASSATGGDNEKLFF

clone_size: many
d_call: TRBD1
j_call: TRBJ1-1
v_call: TRBV4-3
cdr3_nt: TGCGCCAGCAGCCAATCGGACAGGGGAGGCACTGAAGCTTTCTTT
cdr3_aa: CASSQSDRGGTEAFF

clone_size: many
d_call: TRBD2
j_call: TRBJ2-1
v_call: TRBV12-3/TRBV12-4
cdr3_nt: TGTGCCAGCAGAGGGGGACTAGCGGGGGGGCTGATCTACAATGAGCAGTTCTTC
cdr3_aa: CASRGGLAGGLIYNEQFF

clone_size: many
d_call: TRBD2
j_call: TRBJ2-1
v_call: TRBV20-1
cdr3_nt: TGCAGTGCTAGCGGGAGGGCCCCTCTGGGGGATGAGCAGTTCTTC
cdr3_aa: CSASGRAPLGDEQFF

clone_size: many
d_call: -
j_call: TRBJ2-3
v_call: TRBV5-5
cdr3_nt: TGTGCCAGCAGCTTCTTCACAGATACGCAGTATTTT
cdr3_aa: CASSFFTDTQYF

clone_size: many
d_call: TRBD1
j_call: TRBJ2-5
v_call: TRBV5-6
cdr3_nt: TGTGCCAGCAGCGCTCAACAGGGGGCTGTTGAGACCCAGTACTTC
cdr3_aa: CASSAQQGAVETQYF

clone_size: many
d_call: -
j_call: TRBJ2-2
v_call: TRBV15
cdr3_nt: TGTGCCACCAGCAGAGTGGCGCCCGCGAACACCGGGGAGCTGTTTTTT
cdr3_aa: CATSRVAPANTGELFF

clone_size: many
d_call: TRBD2
j_call: TRBJ2-1
v_call: TRBV5-6
cdr3_nt: TGTGCCAGCATGGCCTTGGAATTAGCGGGCCGCAATGAGCAGTTCTTC
cdr3_aa: CASMALELAGRNEQFF

clone_size: many
d_call: -
j_call: TRBJ2-1
v_call: TRBV14
cdr3_nt: TGTGCCAGCAGCCAACTACGAAGCTCCTACAATGAGCAGTTCTTC
cdr3_aa: CASSQLRSSYNEQFF

clone_size: many
d_call: -
j_call: TRBJ2-1
v_call: TRBV6-2/TRBV6-3
cdr3_nt: TGTGCCAGCAGTTACTCGTTGTCAAATGAGCAGTTCTTC
cdr3_aa: CASSYSLSNEQFF

clone_size: many
d_call: -
j_call: TRBJ1-1
v_call: TRBV30
cdr3_nt: TGTGCCTGGAATAGTGGCGGGGTGGCTTTCTTT
cdr3_aa: CAWNSGGVAFF

clone_size: many
d_call: -
j_call: TRBJ2-7
v_call: TRBV20-1
cdr3_nt: TGCAGTGCACGTCCACTCAACAAGGACCACGAGCAGTACTTC
cdr3_aa: CSARPLNKDHEQYF

clone_size: -
d_call: -
j_call: TRBJ2-6
v_call: TRBV12-3/TRBV12-4
cdr3_nt: TGTGCCAGCAGTTCCAGCTCTGGGACCAACGTCCTGACTTTC
cdr3_aa: CASSSSSGTNVLTF

clone_size: few
d_call: -
j_call: TRBJ2-7
v_call: TRBV11-3
cdr3_nt: TGTGCCAGCAGCTACACGGACAGAGCCTACGAGCAGTACTTC
cdr3_aa: CASSYTDRAYEQYF

clone_size: many
d_call: -
j_call: TRBJ2-7
v_call: TRBV20-1
cdr3_nt: TGCAGTGCTAGTGCTGGGAGCAACGAGCAGTACTTC
cdr3_aa: CSASAGSNEQYF

clone_size: many
d_call: -
j_call: TRBJ2-5
v_call: TRBV7-2
cdr3_nt: TGTGCCAGCAGCTTAGATCTGGCGAACCAAGAGACCCAGTACTTC
cdr3_aa: CASSLDLANQETQYF

clone_size: many
d_call: -
j_call: TRBJ1-5
v_call: TRBV29-1
cdr3_nt: TGCAGCGTTCAACAAGTCAATCAGCCCCAGCATTTT
cdr3_aa: CSVQQVNQPQHF

clone_size: -
d_call: -
j_call: TRBJ1-4
v_call: TRBV7-8
cdr3_nt: TGTGCCAGCAGCTCAAATAGGGCCGGGGGTGAAAAACTGTTTTTT
cdr3_aa: CASSSNRAGGEKLFF

clone_size: many
d_call: -
j_call: TRBJ1-2
v_call: TRBV4-3
cdr3_nt: TGCGCCAGCAGCCAAGAACAGGGAAACTATGGCTACACCTTC
cdr3_aa: CASSQEQGNYGYTF

clone_size: many
d_call: -
j_call: TRBJ1-5
v_call: TRBV25-1
cdr3_nt: TGTGCCAGCAGTGAATCTTCCTGGGGCAATCAGCCCCAGCATTTT
cdr3_aa: CASSESSWGNQPQHF

clone_size: medium-sized
d_call: TRBD1
j_call: TRBJ2-7
v_call: TRBV5-6
cdr3_nt: TGTGCCAGCAGCCCCGCAGGGGGCTACGAGCAGTACTTC
cdr3_aa: CASSPAGGYEQYF

clone_size: few
d_call: -
j_call: TRBJ2-1
v_call: TRBV3-1
cdr3_nt: TGTGCCAGCAGCTTCCGCCAAGGCAATGAGCAGTTCTTC
cdr3_aa: CASSFRQGNEQFF

clone_size: many
d_call: -
j_call: TRBJ2-1
v_call: TRBV7-6
cdr3_nt: TGTGCCAGCAGCTTAGCCGGTAGGGCCAATGAGCAGTTCTTC
cdr3_aa: CASSLAGRANEQFF

clone_size: -
d_call: -
j_call: TRBJ1-2
v_call: TRBV18
cdr3_nt: TGTGCCAGCTCACCACCGGGGAGGAATGGCTACACCTTC
cdr3_aa: CASSPPGRNGYTF

clone_size: many
d_call: -
j_call: TRBJ2-7
v_call: TRBV29-1
cdr3_nt: TGCAGCGTTGCCAGGGACACCTACGAGCAGTACTTC
cdr3_aa: CSVARDTYEQYF

clone_size: many
d_call: -
j_call: TRBJ2-5
v_call: TRBV23-1
cdr3_nt: TGCGCCAGCAGTCAATCTTGTGGGACACTTCAAGAGACCCAGTACTTC
cdr3_aa: CASSQSCGTLQETQYF

clone_size: many
d_call: TRBD2
j_call: TRBJ2-7
v_call: TRBV6-5
cdr3_nt: TGTGCCAGCACCTCACTGGGGGGGGGCGAGCAGTACTTC
cdr3_aa: CASTSLGGGEQYF